This paragraph reports one T cell receptor (beta chain). The target antigen is unknown. At one end the junction does not follow the germline gene, possibly because of a read error. These data come from a study of cytomegalovirus exposure and HLA in healthy donors. General study points: According to the study, roughly 180 TCR beta chains were cytomegalovirus-associated.

The length of the CDR3 is 11 residues. Germline V gene data show CDR1 as MNHEY and CDR2 as SVGAGI. TCRdb's copy holds only in-frame clones and misses some; the assay was immunoSEQ multiplex PCR. Among about 140,000 clones listed, about 90% were seen once. The sequence came from a man aged 18-30 years in good health and CMV-seronegative. The gene calls are TRBV6-5 and TRBJ1-2, with a weak D call TRBD1 (5 bases). The sequenced sample was PBMCs. CDR3 DNA sequence: TGTGCCAGCAGTTACTCTGGAGGGGCCCCCTTC. It is translated as CASSYSGGAPF.